These T cell receptor beta chains were read from a single sample in a study of response to subunit inactivated influenza vaccine. TCRdb re-derived calls from the RT-PCR reads in MiXCR, one entry per CDR3 protein. The top ten hold about 2.8% of the sample, which has some 550,000 distinct CDR3 sequences, 20% to 25% seen once. A further study also used this sample, focusing on T cells expressing NK-cell markers.

Sequences were derived from CD4+ T cells sorted from PBMCs, sampled approximately 13 days after vaccination. Every receptor here comes from a man aged 45-60 years who received an inactivated influenza vaccine. Both conserved end residues are part of each CDR3. The D gene is left open where the match is weak.

j_gene,d_gene,v_gene,CDR3aa
TRBJ1-1,.,TRBV30,CAWTGTDLEAFF
TRBJ2-7,TRBD1,TRBV6-1,CASSDPGQISYEQYF
TRBJ1-5,TRBD1,TRBV20-1,CSASPGDRGNQPQHF
TRBJ1-2,TRBD1,TRBV12-3/TRBV12-4,CASKDRANYGYTF
TRBJ1-2,.,TRBV20-1,CSATGMANYGDTF
TRBJ2-1,.,TRBV12-3/TRBV12-4,CASREPGRTYNEQFF
TRBJ2-2,.,TRBV10-3,CAISGTGLGELFF
TRBJ1-1,TRBD1,TRBV4-3,CASSLQSGTGGTEAFF
TRBJ2-7,.,TRBV4-1,CASSQDSSGRSSYEQYF
TRBJ2-1,TRBD2,TRBV5-1,CASRISGRTNNEQFF
TRBJ1-3,.,TRBV6-1,CASMVFSGNTIYF
TRBJ2-2,.,TRBV3-1,CASNLGQTGELFF
TRBJ2-5,.,TRBV12-3/TRBV12-4,CASSLGVVETQYF
TRBJ2-4,.,TRBV21-1,CASSKLGPSLAKNIQYF
TRBJ2-1,TRBD2,TRBV28,CASTKLAGGRNEQFF
TRBJ2-3,TRBD2,TRBV14,CASSQDVAGLSTDTQYF
TRBJ2-7,TRBD2,TRBV5-1,CASSLVGGGHPEQYF
TRBJ1-2,.,TRBV28,CASSMMGGYTF
TRBJ2-1,.,TRBV3-1,CASSQVFSRTYNEQFF
TRBJ2-3,TRBD2,TRBV7-8,CASSAGLAGATDTQYF
TRBJ1-3,.,TRBV28,CASSPAGASGNTIYF
TRBJ2-7,.,TRBV7-2,CASSLDSSSSYEQYF